One sample yielded the 21 T cell receptor beta chains listed below, sequenced in a study of T cells in Graves' hyperthyroidism and ophthalmopathy. The source material, RNA transcripts, was used to amplify TCR beta CDR3 regions. Using the HTBI primer set, a first-round RT-PCR was run on the TCR CDR3. TCRdb reprocessed the multiplex PCR reads via MiXCR and lists one record per CDR3 protein. Of hundreds of thousands of distinct CDR3 sequences in the sample, approximately 18% were seen once. The sequencing sample was made of blood. The receptors were gathered from a man in his fifties or sixties with Graves' ophthalmopathy.

Concerning this clonotype: The junction and the germline gene differ at one end; a read error may be behind it. The J gene is TRBJ2-3, the V gene TRBV4-2; a possible D gene is TRBD2 (5 bases). The CDR3 runs to 17 residues. CDR1 and CDR2 (germline): LGHNA, YNFKEQ. CDR3 sequence reads: CTSSQDRASRFTDTQYF. CDR3 bases: TGTACCAGCAGCCAAGATAGAGCTAGCAGATTCACAGATACGCAGTATTTT.

V gene TRBV7-2 combines with J gene TRBJ2-2, with D possibly matching TRBD1 (5 bases). Germline assignment: CDR1 SGHTA and CDR2 FQGNSA. This CDR3 comprises 14 residues. V was pared by 4 bases and J by 5 bases, with 11 bases between. The CDR3 loop is CASSSQGGTGELFF. The CDR3 coding sequence is TGTGCCAGCAGCTCTCAGGGTGGGACCGGGGAGCTGTTTTTT.

This clonotype was seen many times. The chain employs TRBV7-2 and TRBJ2-2; 7 nucleotides agree with TRBD2. This CDR3 comprises 16 residues. Trimming cost V 10 bases and J 0 bases; bases outside gene matches: 11. Germline values: CDR1 SGHTA, CDR2 FQGNSA. CDR3 sequence reads: CATAPAGVTNTGELFF. The CDR3 bases are TGTGCCACCGCACCGGCGGGAGTCACGAACACCGGGGAGCTGTTTTTT.

V and J are TRBV5-6 and TRBJ1-6; D uncertain. The CDR3 covers 15 residues. Per the germline V gene, CDR1 is SGHDT and CDR2 is YYEEEE. Trimming took off 0 bases at V and 6 bases at J, with 10 bases between the two ends. CDR3 coding DNA: TGTGCCAGCAGCTTGGCCGCACGGGGTAATTCACCCCTCCACTTT. Translated, it gives CASSLAARGNSPLHF.

The chain employs TRBV6-1 and TRBJ2-1; D perhaps matches TRBD2 (5 bases). The CDR3 is 15 amino acids. V was pared by 8 bases and J by 3 bases, with 17 bases between. CDR1 MNHNS and CDR2 SASEGT come from the germline V gene. CDR3 sequence (DNA): TGTGCCAGCTCTTTCCGAGACTACAGCTACAATGAGCAGTTCTTC. It translates to CASSFRDYSYNEQFF.

This clonotype was detected a few times. The chain couples TRBV6-1 to TRBJ1-1; 7 bases map to TRBD1. From germline, CDR1 is MNHNS and CDR2 SASEGT. Trimming took 5 bases from V and 7 from J; bases not matched to a gene: 16. This CDR3 has 16 amino acids. In DNA form, the CDR3 reads TGTGCCAGCAGTCCGACGATCTGGGCAGGGGGTTTTGAAGCTTTCTTT. Encoded protein: CASSPTIWAGGFEAFF.

There are many counts of this clonotype. This sequence joins TRBV3-1 and TRBJ2-3, with D possibly being TRBD2 (7 bases). The CDR3 length is 21 residues. Trimming stripped 2 bases from V and 2 bases from J, with 29 bases between. The germline V gene encodes CDR1 LGHDT and CDR2 YNNKEL (reference sequence). The CDR3 bases are TGTGCCAGCAGCCAAAGGGGGAACAGCCAAACGAAGACTAGCTACACAGATACGCAGTATTTT. Protein product: CASSQRGNSQTKTSYTDTQYF.

V and J are TRBV7-9 and TRBJ2-2, with 8 nucleotides matching TRBD2. With V trimmed by 2 bases and J by 7 bases, 6 bases remained unmatched. Per germline, CDR1 SEHNR and CDR2 FQNEAQ (reference sequence). The CDR3 runs 15 residues. CDR3 in amino acids: CASSLISGRGGELFF. In DNA, the CDR3 is TGTGCCAGCAGCTTAATAAGCGGGAGAGGCGGGGAGCTGTTTTTT.

The V gene is TRBV6-1, the J gene TRBJ1-2; TRBD1 agrees at 12 bases. The trim removed 2 bases at V and 7 bases at J, leaving 8 bases unmatched. Germline V gives CDR1 MNHNS, CDR2 SASEGT. This CDR3 is 16 amino acids long. For the CDR3, the DNA is TGTGCCAGCAGTGAATGGGGACAGGGGGCGATTTCTGGCTACACCTTC. It specifies CASSEWGQGAISGYTF.

CDR3 residues: CASSVRDRVLYGYTF. DNA of the CDR3: TGTGCCAGCAGCGTAAGGGACAGGGTTCTCTATGGCTACACCTTC. The rearrangement joins TRBV9 to TRBJ1-2; TRBD1 agrees at 9 bases. The length of the CDR3 is 15 residues. CDR1 is SGDLS, CDR2 YYNGEE, per germline. After removal of 1 base from V and 4 bases from J, the junction contained 5 bases not matched to a gene.

As to this clonotype: The DNA is omitted, as the CDR3 cannot be located on it reliably, and the CDR3 follows TCRdb's listing. The V and J genes are TRBV28 and TRBJ1-3; the table's D gene call, TRBD1, was not cross checked with the DNA. The CDR3 has 23 amino acids, counting both end residues. Germline CDR1 and CDR2: MDHEN and SYDVKM. The CDR3 loop is CASSSRRTRWAHEQYFGPGTIYF.

The table lists this clonotype with a few counts. This sequence joins TRBV28 and TRBJ2-2; no reliable D call. Germline CDR1 MDHEN, CDR2 SYDVKM. Trimming shortened V by 4 bases and J by 7 bases, and 4 bases separated the two germline ends. The CDR3 extends over 11 amino acids. The CDR3 bases are TGTGCCAGCAGTTCCCTCGGGGAGCTGTTTTTT. Its protein is CASSSLGELFF.

In this sample, this clonotype turned up many times. The chain couples TRBV29-1 to TRBJ2-7, with 9 bases aligning to TRBD1. The V and J ends lost 6 bases and 2 bases, in that order; junction bases with no gene match: 11. This CDR3 is 15 amino acids long. CDR1 and CDR2 (germline): SQVTM, ANQGSEA. Written as DNA, the CDR3 is TGCAGCGTACAAAGGGGGGGGGACAGGGCCTACGAGCAGTACTTC. Its translation: CSVQRGGDRAYEQYF.

At least ten counts were recorded for this clonotype. This rearrangement joins TRBV15 to TRBJ2-5, with D perhaps assigned TRBD1 or TRBD2 (5 bases each). Germline values: CDR1 LNHNV, CDR2 YYDKDF (reference sequence). V lost 1 base, J lost 4 bases, and 10 bases lay in between. CDR3 length: 14 residues. The chain's CDR3 is CATSRVGGTETQYF. The DNA for the CDR3 is TGTGCCACCAGCAGAGTGGGTGGGACAGAGACCCAGTACTTC.

The V gene is TRBV27, the J gene TRBJ2-3; D gene uncertain. The CDR3 is made up of 11 amino acids. V shed 8 bases and J shed 6 bases, with 9 bases lying between them. Germline CDR1 MNHEY, CDR2 SMNVEV (reference sequence). Here the CDR3 DNA reads TGTGCCAGCGCTTCCCTCGATACGCAGTATTTT. It yields the protein CASASLDTQYF.

About this clonotype itself: The final CDR3 position lacks the conserved phenylalanine or tryptophan, pointing to a likely read error. The chain is built from TRBV15 and TRBJ1-2, with no clear D. This CDR3 is built from 11 residues. V was trimmed by 2 bases and J by 7 bases, leaving 5 bases between them. In germline, CDR1 is LNHNV, CDR2 YYDKDF (reference sequence). CDR3 sequence reads: CATSRSIGYTL. CDR3 sequence (DNA): TGTGCCACCAGCAGAAGCATTGGCTACACCCTC.

This sequence joins TRBV5-6 and TRBJ2-2; 9 positions match TRBD2. In germline, CDR1 is SGHDT, CDR2 YYEEEE. The trim removed 7 bases at V and 2 bases at J, leaving 9 bases unmatched. CDR3 size: 16 residues. CDR3 in amino acids: CASAGGGLTNTGELFF. The DNA of the CDR3 is TGTGCCAGCGCGGGGGGGGGACTTACAAACACCGGGGAGCTGTTTTTT.

This chain connects TRBV6-4 to TRBJ2-2, with 7 bases identical to TRBD1. CDR3 length equals 14 residues. The trim removed 6 bases at V and 5 bases at J, leaving 6 bases unmatched. Per the germline V gene, CDR1 is MRHNA and CDR2 is SNTAGT. The CDR3 DNA follows: TGTGCCAGCAGCGAGGGACAGCTGACCGGGGAGCTGTTTTTT. This gives the protein CASSEGQLTGELFF.

This clonotype was detected many times. The V call is TRBV5-1, the J call TRBJ2-2; 7 bases fit TRBD2. V shed 0 bases, J shed 3 bases, and the junction held 5 bases outside the gene matches. The CDR3 totals 16 residues. CDR1 is SGHRS, CDR2 YFSETQ, per germline. CDR3 residues: CASSLGAGAHTGELFF. The DNA for the CDR3 is TGCGCCAGCAGCTTGGGCGCGGGAGCGCACACCGGGGAGCTGTTTTTT.

This clonotype was seen repeatedly, ten times or more. The chain joins TRBV28 to TRBJ2-1, with D perhaps matching TRBD2 (5 bases). V lost 9 bases to trimming and J lost 7 bases, with 13 bases between them. The germline CDR1 and CDR2 sequences are MDHEN and SYDVKM. The CDR3 totals 12 residues. The CDR3 DNA is TGTGCCAGTAGAGTCACGGGAAATGAGCAGTTCTTC. Amino acid sequence: CASRVTGNEQFF. The whole variable domain, filled in from reference TRBV28 and TRBJ2-1, reads DVKVTQSSRYLVKRTGEKVFLECVQDMDHENMFWYRQDPGLGLRLIYFSYDVKMKEKGDIPEGYSVSREKKERFSLILESASTNQTSMYLCASRVTGNEQFFGPGTRLTVL.

This clonotype was counted at least ten times. The J gene is TRBJ1-1, the V gene TRBV3-1; no clear D. Germline CDR1 LGHDT, CDR2 YNNKEL (reference sequence). The CDR3 has 12 residues. V lost 7 bases and J lost 0, with 6 bases in between. The CDR3 reads CASTLMNTEAFF. The CDR3, as DNA: TGTGCCAGCACGCTGATGAACACTGAAGCTTTCTTT.